This record looks at one TCR beta chain sequence and its context. As originally analysed: Nucleated cell number was recorded as an estimate derived from reference gene primer amplification. This table comes from immunoSEQ multiplex PCR, and its TCRdb copy is limited to in-frame clones, with some not included. The DNA gave D and trimming, while V, J and clone size come from that table. The table shows roughly 120,000 clones, with 90% occurring only once. V dropped 5 bases and J dropped 5; count of bases not matched to a gene: 7. Germline assignment: CDR1 MNHNY and CDR2 SVGAGI (reference sequence). The CDR3 contains 14 residues. The sample is drawn from a study of blood T cell repertoires in COVID-19. Study information: Material from acute and convalescent COVID-19 was sourced from the United States, Italy and Spain. Sample material is recorded as cDNA or gDNA derived from T cells, B-cell-depleted T cells, or PBMCs.

Those enrolled in Seattle joined during active infection and were followed longitudinally afterward. Material for sequencing was peripheral blood. The chain links TRBV6-6 to TRBJ2-5, with 8 bases matching TRBD2. The TCR originated in a woman aged 60-75 years with COVID-19, enrolled during active disease. The CDR3 sequence is CASSLSGDAETQYF. Written as DNA, the CDR3 is TGTGCCAGCAGTCTTAGCGGGGATGCGGAGACCCAGTACTTC.